This T cell receptor (beta chain) was sequenced for a study of glioma-infiltrating T cells. V lost 5 bases and J 2 bases, leaving 17 bases between the germline ends. This CDR3 comprises 16 residues. CDR1 is PRHDT, CDR2 FYEKMQ, per germline (reference sequence). TCR alpha and beta CDR3 regions were amplified from RNA using iRepertoire nested multiplex PCR. For one-step reverse transcription and amplification, about 85-400 ng of tissue mRNA or PBMC total RNA was used. Using its own MiXCR run on the multiplex PCR reads, TCRdb lists one record per CDR3 protein. The sample lists around 190,000 distinct CDR3 sequences, approximately 30% occurring once.

The clonotype originates from a human donor with low-grade glioma or glioblastoma, undergoing nonglioma brain surgery, or in good health (not recorded which). The specimen was glioma tissue, nonneoplastic brain tissue, or PBMCs (not recorded which). The rearrangement joins TRBV13 to TRBJ2-3; D is tentatively TRBD1 or TRBD2 (6 bases each). In nucleotides, the CDR3 is TGTGCCAGCAGCCCCGGGGGCGGATATTACACAGATACGCAGTATTTT. As protein: CASSPGGGYYTDTQYF.